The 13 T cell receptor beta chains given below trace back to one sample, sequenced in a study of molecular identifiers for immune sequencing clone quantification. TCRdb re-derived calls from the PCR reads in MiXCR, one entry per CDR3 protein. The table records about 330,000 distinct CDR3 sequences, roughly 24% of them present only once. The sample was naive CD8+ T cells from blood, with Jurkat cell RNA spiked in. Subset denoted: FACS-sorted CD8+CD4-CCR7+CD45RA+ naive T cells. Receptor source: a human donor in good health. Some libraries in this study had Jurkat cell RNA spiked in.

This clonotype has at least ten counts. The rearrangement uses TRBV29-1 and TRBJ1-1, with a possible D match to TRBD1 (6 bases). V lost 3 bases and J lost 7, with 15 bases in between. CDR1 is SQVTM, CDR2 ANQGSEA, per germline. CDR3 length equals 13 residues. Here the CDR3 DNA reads TGCAGCGTTGATGGGCACTGGACAGATGAAGCTTTCTTT. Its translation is CSVDGHWTDEAFF.

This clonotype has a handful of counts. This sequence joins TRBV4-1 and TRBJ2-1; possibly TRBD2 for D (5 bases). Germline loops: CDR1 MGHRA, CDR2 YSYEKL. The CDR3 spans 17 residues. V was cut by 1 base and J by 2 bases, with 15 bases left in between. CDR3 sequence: CASSQGFRDRTYNEQFF. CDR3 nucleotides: TGCGCCAGCAGCCAAGGTTTTCGGGATAGGACCTACAATGAGCAGTTCTTC.

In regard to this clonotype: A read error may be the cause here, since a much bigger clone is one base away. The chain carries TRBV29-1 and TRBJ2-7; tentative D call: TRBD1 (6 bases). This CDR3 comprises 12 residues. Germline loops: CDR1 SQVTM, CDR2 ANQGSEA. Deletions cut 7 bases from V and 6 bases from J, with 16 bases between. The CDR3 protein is CSAIRTAGEQYF. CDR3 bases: TGCAGCGCCATCAGGACAGCAGGCGAGCAGTACTTC.

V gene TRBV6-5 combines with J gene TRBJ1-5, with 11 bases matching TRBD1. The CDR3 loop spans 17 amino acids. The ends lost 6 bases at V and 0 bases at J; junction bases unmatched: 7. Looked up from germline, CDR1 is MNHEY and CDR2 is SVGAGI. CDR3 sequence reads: CASRQDRGPYSNQPQHF. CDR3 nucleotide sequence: TGTGCCAGCAGACAGGACAGGGGGCCCTATAGCAATCAGCCCCAGCATTTT.

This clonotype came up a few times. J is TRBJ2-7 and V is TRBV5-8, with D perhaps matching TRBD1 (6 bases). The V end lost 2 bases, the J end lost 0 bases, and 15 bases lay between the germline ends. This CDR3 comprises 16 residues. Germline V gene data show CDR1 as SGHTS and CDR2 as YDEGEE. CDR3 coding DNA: TGTGCCAGCAGCTTTTCCCGGGACACCTACTCCTACGAGCAGTACTTC. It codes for CASSFSRDTYSYEQYF.

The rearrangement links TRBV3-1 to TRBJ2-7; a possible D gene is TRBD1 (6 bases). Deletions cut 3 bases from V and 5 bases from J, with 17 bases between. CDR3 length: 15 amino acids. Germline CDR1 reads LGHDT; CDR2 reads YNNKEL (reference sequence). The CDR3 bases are TGTGCCAGCAGCCAGATTTTGGGGGCTTCCCACGAGCAGTACTTC. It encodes CASSQILGASHEQYF.

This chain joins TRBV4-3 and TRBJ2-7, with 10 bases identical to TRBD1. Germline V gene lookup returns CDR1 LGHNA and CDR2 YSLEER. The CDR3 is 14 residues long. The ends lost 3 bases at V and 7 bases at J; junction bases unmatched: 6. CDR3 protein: CASSQDRGSSEQYF. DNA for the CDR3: TGCGCCAGCAGCCAGGACAGGGGGAGCTCGGAGCAGTACTTC.

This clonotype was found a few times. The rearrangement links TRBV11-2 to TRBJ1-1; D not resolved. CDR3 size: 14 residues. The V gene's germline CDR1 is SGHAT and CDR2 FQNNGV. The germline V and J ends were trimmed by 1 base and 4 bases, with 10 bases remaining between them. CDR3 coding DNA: TGTGCCAGCAGCTTAGGGTATGGAACCACTGAAGCTTTCTTT. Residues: CASSLGYGTTEAFF.

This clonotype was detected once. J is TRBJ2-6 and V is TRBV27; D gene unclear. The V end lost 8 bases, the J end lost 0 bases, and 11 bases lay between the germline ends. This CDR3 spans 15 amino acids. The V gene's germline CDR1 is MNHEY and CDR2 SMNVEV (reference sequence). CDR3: CASGALTSGANVLTF. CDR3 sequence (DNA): TGTGCCAGCGGTGCGCTTACCTCTGGGGCCAACGTCCTGACTTTC.

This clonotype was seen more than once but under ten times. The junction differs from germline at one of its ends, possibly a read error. This CDR3 reads CASSPSGSGGYGQYF. As DNA, the CDR3 is TGTGCCAGCAGTCCGTCCGGTAGCGGGGGGTACGGGCAGTACTTC. The rearrangement uses TRBV12-3 or TRBV12-4 and TRBJ2-7, with TRBD2 identical over 10 bases. This CDR3 has 15 residues.

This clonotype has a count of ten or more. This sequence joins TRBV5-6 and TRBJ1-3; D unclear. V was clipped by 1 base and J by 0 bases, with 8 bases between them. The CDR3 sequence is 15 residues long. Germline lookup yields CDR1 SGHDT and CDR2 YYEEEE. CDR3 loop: CASSLIRDSGNTIYF. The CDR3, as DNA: TGTGCCAGCAGCTTGATCCGCGACTCTGGAAACACCATATATTTT.

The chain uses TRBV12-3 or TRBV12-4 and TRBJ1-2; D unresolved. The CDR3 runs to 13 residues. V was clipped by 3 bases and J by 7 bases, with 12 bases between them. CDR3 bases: TGTGCCAGCAGTTTTACGGGAGCCGCTGGCTACACCTTC. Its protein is CASSFTGAAGYTF.

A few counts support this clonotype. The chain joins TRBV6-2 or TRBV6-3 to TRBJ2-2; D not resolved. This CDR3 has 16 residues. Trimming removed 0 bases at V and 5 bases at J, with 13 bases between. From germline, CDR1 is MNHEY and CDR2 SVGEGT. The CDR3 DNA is TGTGCCAGCAGTTACTCGAGTTTGTCTGGGACCGGGGAGCTGTTTTTT. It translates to CASSYSSLSGTGELFF.